These 27 T cell receptor beta chains share one sample of origin, sequenced in a study of blood T cell repertoires in COVID-19 (TCRdb year 2020). Preparation of the library involved the immunoSEQ multiplex PCR assay. The immuneACCESS repertoire file appears here via TCRdb, limited to in-frame rearrangements. These files lack a portion of the clones; in checked studies, under half of the deficit traces to unresolved V genes, and the cause of the others is not known. This sample has about 180,000 clones in its table, and roughly 87% of those were observed once. More than 7.5% of the sample goes to the ten largest clones. Sequencing was done on a sample of peripheral blood. Every receptor here comes from a woman aged 70-85 years with COVID-19, enrolled during active disease.

V gene TRBV28 combines with J gene TRBJ2-7, with 8 bases aligning to TRBD1. J was trimmed by 9 bases and V by 5 bases; bases with no gene match: 15. The CDR3 loop spans 15 amino acids. Germline CDR1 is MDHEN and CDR2 is SYDVKM. The CDR3 sequence is CASSPQAGGAGRQYF. The CDR3 DNA follows: TGTGCCAGCAGTCCCCAGGCAGGGGGCGCCGGGCGGCAGTACTTC.

The J gene is TRBJ2-5, the V gene TRBV3-1 (or the pseudogene TRBV3-2), with 8 bases matching TRBD2. V lost 0 bases and J lost 2; bases outside the gene matches: 11. This CDR3 region has 18 residues. CDR1 is LGHDT, CDR2 YNNKEL, per germline (reference sequence). The CDR3 DNA is TGTGCCAGCAGCCAAGATTCCCTAGCGGGTAAGGTGCAAGAGACCCAGTACTTC. Residues: CASSQDSLAGKVQETQYF.

The chain recombines TRBV30 with TRBJ2-7; D not certain. The CDR3 spans 11 residues. V dropped 1 base and J dropped 6 bases, with 7 bases sitting between them. Germline CDR1 is GTSNPN and CDR2 is SVGIG (reference sequence). CDR3 coding DNA: TGTGCCTGGAGTGATTCCCTCGAGCAGTACTTC. Translating gives CAWSDSLEQYF.

CDR3: CASSLSPGNSYEQYF. The CDR3 nucleotides read TGTGCCAGCAGCTTAAGCCCGGGAAACTCCTACGAGCAGTACTTC. The gene calls are TRBV7-8 and TRBJ2-7, with a weak D call TRBD2 (5 bases). V lost 2 bases and J 0 bases, leaving 11 bases between the germline ends. This CDR3 comprises 15 residues. Germline values: CDR1 SGHVS, CDR2 FQNEAQ. Looking up the rest from reference TRBV7-8 and TRBJ2-7 gives the full variable domain: GAGVSQSPRYKVAKRGQDVALRCDPISGHVSLFWYQQALGQGPEFLTYFQNEAQLDKSGLPSDRFFAERPEGSVSTLKIQRTQQEDSAVYLCASSLSPGNSYEQYFGPGTRLTVT.

This clone was seen only a few times. This chain connects TRBV5-1 to TRBJ1-5; D may be TRBD1 (6 bases). Germline V gene lookup returns CDR1 SGHRS and CDR2 YFSETQ. The CDR3 is 15 amino acids. Trimming took 0 bases from V and 6 from J, leaving 13 bases between them. This CDR3 is CASSLATGLGQPQHF. In DNA, the CDR3 is TGCGCCAGCAGCTTGGCCACAGGGCTCGGTCAGCCCCAGCATTTT.

The count of this clone is one. The same CDR3 can be traced to other DNA sequences in this sample. The chain couples TRBV27 to TRBJ1-6; D possibly corresponds to TRBD1 (5 bases). Trimming took off 4 bases at V and 7 bases at J, with 11 bases between the two ends. The germline V gene has CDR1 MNHEY and CDR2 SMNVEV (reference sequence). This CDR3 region has 14 residues. CDR3: CASSSTGINSPLHF. CDR3 sequence (DNA): TGTGCCAGCAGTTCAACAGGAATAAATTCACCCCTCCACTTT.

This clone was seen just once. The chain carries TRBV5-1 and TRBJ2-1; 9 bases fit TRBD1. CDR1 SGHRS and CDR2 YFSETQ come from the germline V gene. After removal of 3 bases from V and 8 bases from J, the junction contained 9 bases not matched to a gene. This CDR3 region has 15 residues. CDR3 in amino acids: CASSSGGTGPYEQFF. For the CDR3, the DNA is TGCGCCAGCAGCTCCGGCGGGACAGGGCCCTATGAGCAGTTCTTC.

The chain uses TRBV24-1 and TRBJ2-6, with 8 nucleotides matching TRBD2. This CDR3 region has 15 residues. Losses at the gene ends were 9 bases for V and 2 bases for J; bases not matched to a gene: 5. Looked up from germline, CDR1 is KGHDR and CDR2 is SFDVKD. The CDR3: CATAGGAPGANVLTF. The CDR3 bases are TGTGCCACCGCCGGGGGGGCTCCTGGGGCCAACGTCCTGACTTTC.

CDR3 region: CASSAIATAANSYNEQFF. The DNA for the CDR3 is TGTGCCAGCAGTGCAATAGCGACGGCAGCCAACTCCTACAATGAGCAGTTCTTC. V usage is TRBV27 and J usage is TRBJ2-1; maybe TRBD2 (5 bases). The germline V gene encodes CDR1 MNHEY and CDR2 SMNVEV (reference sequence). The CDR3 totals 18 residues. Trimming pared 5 bases from V and 0 bases from J, leaving 20 bases between.

V usage is TRBV10-1 and J usage is TRBJ2-7; 9 bases are shared with TRBD2. Looked up from germline, CDR1 is WNHNN and CDR2 is SYGVQD (reference sequence). The trim removed 0 bases at V and 3 bases at J, leaving 6 bases unmatched. This CDR3 contains 16 residues. CDR3 amino acids: CASSESTASGNYEQYF. The DNA of the CDR3 is TGCGCCAGCAGTGAGTCGACGGCTAGCGGGAACTACGAGCAGTACTTC.

This sequence joins TRBV5-1 and TRBJ2-2, with D tentatively TRBD1 (7 bases). From germline, CDR1 is SGHRS and CDR2 YFSETQ. The CDR3 contains 15 residues. V was trimmed by 10 bases and J by 3 bases, leaving 19 bases between them. The CDR3 spells CAGSEQGRYTGELFF. CDR3 nucleotide sequence: TGCGCCGGCTCAGAACAGGGGAGGTACACCGGGGAGCTGTTTTTT. The variable domain in full, with the rest retrieved from reference TRBV5-1 and TRBJ2-2, is KAGVTQTPRYLIKTRGQQVTLSCSPISGHRSVSWYQQTPGQGLQFLFEYFSETQRNKGNFPGRFSGRQFSNSRSEMNVSTLELGDSALYLCAGSEQGRYTGELFFGEGSRLTVL.

The chain has TRBV9 and TRBJ2-3; 7 nucleotides agree with TRBD2. V dropped 0 bases and J dropped 2; count of bases not matched to a gene: 6. The CDR3 length is 16 residues. Germline V gene data show CDR1 as SGDLS and CDR2 as YYNGEE. The CDR3, as DNA: TGTGCCAGCAGCGTAGCCGTGGCGGGAGACACAGATACGCAGTATTTT. Its translation: CASSVAVAGDTDTQYF.

The chain joins TRBV21-1 to TRBJ2-3; the D call of TRBD2 is as the table states it, not checked on the DNA. TRBV21-1 counts as a pseudogene. The CDR3 is 21 residues long. CDR3 coding DNA: TGTGCCAGCAGCAAATACCCCGGACTAGCGGGAGGGCGCAGTTGTGGAGTATCGCAGTATTTT. Encoded protein: CASSKYPGLAGGRSCGVSQYF.

The V and J genes are TRBV6-2 or TRBV6-3 and TRBJ2-1; TRBD2 aligns across 8 bases. This CDR3 is 15 amino acids long. V lost 6 bases to trimming and J lost 3 bases; unmatched junction nucleotides: 7. Germline CDR1 is MNHEY and CDR2 is SVGEGT. The CDR3 here is CASSPYSGNYNEQFF. CDR3 sequence (DNA): TGTGCCAGCAGCCCCTATAGCGGGAACTACAATGAGCAGTTCTTC.

CDR3 protein: CASSWLAGEDVGELFF. As DNA, the CDR3 is TGCGCCAGCAGCTGGCTAGCGGGAGAAGATGTCGGGGAGCTGTTTTTT. J is TRBJ2-2 and V is TRBV5-1, with 10 bases matching TRBD2. CDR1 is SGHRS and CDR2 is YFSETQ in the germline V gene. Germline trimming cut 3 bases from V and 7 bases from J; bases unmatched to any gene: 9. This CDR3 has 16 amino acids.

CDR3 bases: TGTGCCACCAGTGATTTGCGTCAAACCGGGACTAGCGGAGACAATGAGCAGTTCTTC. Translating gives CATSDLRQTGTSGDNEQFF. The chain links TRBV24-1 to TRBJ2-1, with 11 bases identical to TRBD2. The length of the CDR3 is 19 residues. The V gene end was trimmed by 0 bases and the J gene end by 5 bases; junction bases not matched to a gene: 11. Germline CDR1 is KGHDR and CDR2 is SFDVKD.

This clone was recorded once. CDR3 sequence: CASSQDRTDSHGYTF. CDR3 coding DNA: TGTGCCAGCAGCCAAGATAGGACGGACAGTCATGGCTACACCTTC. This chain uses TRBV3-1 (or the pseudogene TRBV3-2) with TRBJ1-2, with a tentative D call TRBD1 (6 bases). The germline V and J ends were trimmed by 0 bases and 6 bases, with 14 bases remaining between them. From germline, CDR1 is LGHDT and CDR2 YNNKEL (reference sequence). This CDR3 region has 15 residues.

The chain has TRBV13 and TRBJ2-2, with D perhaps TRBD2 (6 bases). Germline CDR1 reads PRHDT; CDR2 reads FYEKMQ (reference sequence). V was shortened by 5 bases and J by 2 bases, with 12 bases between the two germline ends. This CDR3 spans 15 amino acids. The CDR3 protein is CASSSRDFNTGELFF. For the CDR3, the DNA is TGTGCCAGCAGCAGCCGGGACTTTAACACCGGGGAGCTGTTTTTT.

The rearrangement joins TRBV6-6 to TRBJ1-2; 9 bases fit TRBD1. CDR3 length equals 15 residues. V lost 10 bases to trimming and J lost 6 bases; unmatched junction nucleotides: 15. Germline values: CDR1 MNHNY, CDR2 SVGAGI (reference sequence). The CDR3 spells CATRRPGQGIHGYTF. CDR3 nucleotide sequence: TGTGCCACTCGACGACCCGGACAGGGGATCCATGGCTACACCTTC.

CDR3 protein: CASSQDGSSGRWNEQFF. In nucleotides, the CDR3 is TGCGCCAGCAGCCAAGATGGGAGTAGCGGGAGGTGGAATGAGCAGTTCTTC. V is TRBV4-1 and J is TRBJ2-1; 10 nucleotides match TRBD2. Trimming cost V 0 bases and J 7 bases; bases outside gene matches: 9. The germline V gene has CDR1 MGHRA and CDR2 YSYEKL. The CDR3 totals 17 residues.

The chain carries TRBV7-2 and TRBJ2-3; 7 bases line up with TRBD2. This CDR3 has 17 amino acids. With V trimmed by 10 bases and J by 3 bases, 19 bases remained unmatched. The V gene's germline CDR1 is SGHTA and CDR2 FQGNSA. The CDR3 DNA reads TGTGCCATTCCACTTGGGGGAGGGCCCTCGGGGACAGATACGCAGTATTTT. Its translation: CAIPLGGGPSGTDTQYF. Variable domain in full (rest from reference TRBV7-2 and TRBJ2-3): GAGVSQSPSNKVTEKGKDVELRCDPISGHTALYWYRQSLGQGLEFLIYFQGNSAPDKSGLPSDRFSAERTGGSVSTLTIQRTQQEDSAVYLCAIPLGGGPSGTDTQYFGPGTRLTVL.

The chain couples TRBV4-3 to TRBJ2-5; perhaps TRBD1 as D (6 bases). The V end lost 0 bases, the J end lost 5 bases, and 13 bases lay between the germline ends. Germline V gene sequence: CDR1 LGHNA, CDR2 YSLEER. CDR3 length: 15 residues. CDR3 in amino acids: CASSQDLSGAETQYF. The CDR3 DNA reads as TGCGCCAGCAGCCAAGACCTATCAGGGGCCGAGACCCAGTACTTC.

This chain uses TRBV9 with TRBJ2-1, with D maybe TRBD2 (5 bases). The V and J ends lost 6 bases and 0 bases respectively, with 19 bases between them. In germline, CDR1 is SGDLS, CDR2 YYNGEE. The CDR3 is 17 residues long. Here the CDR3 DNA reads TGTGCCAGCACCGCCGCGGGCCCCACGAGCTCCTACAATGAGCAGTTCTTC. This translates into CASTAAGPTSSYNEQFF.

The rearrangement uses TRBV27 and TRBJ2-5; 7 nucleotides agree with TRBD2. V gave up 4 bases and J gave up 5 bases; unmatched junction bases: 4. The length of the CDR3 is 13 residues. Germline V gives CDR1 MNHEY, CDR2 SMNVEV (reference sequence). CDR3 protein: CASSSGLEETQYF. CDR3 nucleotides: TGTGCCAGCAGTTCAGGACTAGAGGAGACCCAGTACTTC.

The J gene is TRBJ1-4, the V gene TRBV19; D is possibly TRBD1 (6 bases). The CDR3 totals 15 residues. In germline, CDR1 is LNHDA, CDR2 SQIVND (reference sequence). V was pared by 3 bases and J by 0 bases, with 8 bases between. The CDR3 protein is CASSISGATNEKLFF. CDR3 nucleotides: TGTGCCAGTAGTATTTCAGGGGCAACTAATGAAAAACTGTTTTTT.

This clone was picked up one time. The CDR3 DNA follows: TGTGCCACCAGTAAGGCAGGGCGAAATGAAGAGACCCAGTACTTC. Translation gives CATSKAGRNEETQYF. The V and J genes are TRBV24-1 and TRBJ2-5, with D perhaps TRBD1 (5 bases). The CDR3 totals 15 residues. Trimming left V 6 bases short and J 3 bases short, with 16 bases between. Per germline, CDR1 KGHDR and CDR2 SFDVKD.

The J gene is TRBJ2-5, the V gene TRBV24-1; 7 positions agree with TRBD1. V gave up 7 bases and J gave up 4 bases; unmatched junction bases: 8. The CDR3 is 14 residues long. CDR1 and CDR2 from the germline V gene are KGHDR and SFDVKD. CDR3 bases: TGTGCCACCAGCACGGGGCAGGGGGTAGAGACCCAGTACTTC. Its translation: CATSTGQGVETQYF.